These 4 T cell receptor beta chains were all obtained from the same sample, sequenced in a study of CD8 T cells in ankylosing spondylitis. General study findings and limits: Seven to nine highly homologous variants made up a TCR beta motif that seemed to typify ankylosing spondylitis blood.

These receptors lack a known antigen. TCRdb analysed the 5' RACE reads with MiXCR anew, one entry per CDR3 protein. The repertoire holds more than 650,000 distinct CDR3 sequences, 12% seen once, with roughly 0.51% in the top ten. Sequenced sample: blood, either unsorted or a sorted T cell fraction (not recorded which). The source of these receptors is a male donor with ankylosing spondylitis.

The rearrangement links TRBV7-9 to TRBJ2-2; possible D gene TRBD1, 5 bases. The CDR3 is 14 residues long. The ends were cut back, 2 bases at V and 4 bases at J, with 8 bases in the middle. CDR1 and CDR2 from the germline V gene are SEHNR and FQNEAQ (reference sequence). The CDR3 here is CASSLNQGTGELFF. DNA of the CDR3: TGTGCCAGCAGCTTAAATCAGGGCACCGGGGAGCTGTTTTTT.

This chain links TRBV6-1 with TRBJ1-6; 7 bases map to TRBD1. V dropped 6 bases and J dropped 3; count of bases not matched to a gene: 8. Germline V gene data show CDR1 as MNHNS and CDR2 as SASEGT. This CDR3 spans 16 amino acids. The CDR3 DNA reads TGTGCCAGCAGCTCTAAAGGGACAGACTATAATTCACCCCTCCACTTT. Translated: CASSSKGTDYNSPLHF.

The V and J genes are TRBV10-3 and TRBJ2-1, with D perhaps matching TRBD2 (5 bases). Trimming removed 11 bases from V and 0 bases from J, with 17 bases in between. Germline-derived CDR1 and CDR2 are ENHRY and SYGVKD. CDR3 size: 15 residues. CDR3 region: CAVSGTADSYNEQFF. Written as DNA, the CDR3 is TGTGCCGTTTCGGGAACGGCAGACTCCTACAATGAGCAGTTCTTC.

This clonotype has ten or more counts. The chain is built from TRBV5-6 and TRBJ1-1; perhaps TRBD1 as D (5 bases). Trimming stripped 0 bases from V and 4 bases from J, with 19 bases between. CDR1 is SGHDT, CDR2 YYEEEE, per germline. This CDR3 spans 17 amino acids. This chain's CDR3 is CASSLDGKGRATTEAFF. CDR3 bases: TGTGCCAGCAGCTTGGATGGGAAGGGGAGGGCAACCACTGAAGCTTTCTTT.